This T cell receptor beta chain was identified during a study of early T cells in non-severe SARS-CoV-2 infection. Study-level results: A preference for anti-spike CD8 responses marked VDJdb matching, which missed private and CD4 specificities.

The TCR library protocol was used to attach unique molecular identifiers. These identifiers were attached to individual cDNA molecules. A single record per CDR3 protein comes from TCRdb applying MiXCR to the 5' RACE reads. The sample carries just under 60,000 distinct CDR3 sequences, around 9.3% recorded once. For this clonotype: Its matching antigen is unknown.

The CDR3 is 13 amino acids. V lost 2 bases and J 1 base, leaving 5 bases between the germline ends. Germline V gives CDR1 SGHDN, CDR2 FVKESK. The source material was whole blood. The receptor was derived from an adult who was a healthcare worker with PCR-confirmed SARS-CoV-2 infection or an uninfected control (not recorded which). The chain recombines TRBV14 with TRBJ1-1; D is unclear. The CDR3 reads CASSQIGNTEAFF. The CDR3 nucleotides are TGTGCCAGCAGCCAAATAGGGAACACTGAAGCTTTCTTT.